The 28 T cell receptor beta chains given below trace back to one sample, sequenced in a study of beta chain features in type 1 diabetes. As every portion of the isolated RNA was reverse transcribed, the sequencing read expressed TCRB transcripts. Some clones are missing from TCRdb's copy, which holds only in-frame ones; the method was immunoSEQ multiplex PCR. The table includes around 280,000 clones, 7% to 9% detected once. Input material: central memory CD4+ T cells from blood. The receptors were sampled from a woman younger than 35 in good health.

This clone was counted only a few times. This may be a read error: a much more frequent sequence differs by one nucleotide. The chain joins TRBV9 to TRBJ2-5; perhaps D is TRBD1 or TRBD2 (5 bases each). Per the germline V gene, CDR1 is SGDLS and CDR2 is YYNGEE. The V end lost 4 bases, the J end lost 5 bases, and 27 bases lay between the germline ends. The CDR3 is made up of 18 amino acids. Here the CDR3 DNA reads TGTGCCAGCAGCCAAGATCGAGGGGCCGGTCGGGGTTCGGAGACCCAGTACTTC. Translated, it gives CASSQDRGAGRGSETQYF.

This clone was recorded a few times. The chain has TRBV5-4 and TRBJ1-2; the D is unclear. The germline V gene encodes CDR1 SGHNT and CDR2 YYREEE (reference sequence). This CDR3 has 13 residues. V gave up 4 bases and J gave up 8 bases, with 15 bases separating them. The CDR3 DNA sequence: TGTGCCAGCAGCCTGGATTGGGCTGGGGGCTACACCTTC. As protein: CASSLDWAGGYTF.

The sample holds a few counts of this clone. V usage is TRBV7-3 and J usage is TRBJ2-7; D is perhaps TRBD1 (5 bases). Germline CDR1 SGHTA, CDR2 FQGTGA. Trimming removed 8 bases from V and 2 bases from J, with 16 bases in between. The CDR3 is 14 amino acids. CDR3 DNA sequence: TGTGCCAGCCGTGGGGCGACTCCCGCCTACGAGCAGTACGTC. Its translation: CASRGATPAYEQYV.

Only a few counts were recorded for this clone. This sequence joins TRBV4-1 and TRBJ2-5, with D maybe TRBD2 (6 bases). Per the germline V gene, CDR1 is MGHRA and CDR2 is YSYEKL. This CDR3 is 15 amino acids long. Between the trimmed V and J ends, which lost 0 bases and 3 bases, there was a span of 11 bases. CDR3: CASSQDAREEETQYF. CDR3 bases: TGCGCCAGCAGCCAAGATGCAAGGGAGGAAGAGACCCAGTACTTC.

This rearrangement joins TRBV7-8 to TRBJ2-5, with a possible D match to TRBD1 (5 bases). Germline V CDR1 and CDR2: SGHVS, FQNEAQ. V was trimmed by 3 bases and J by 4 bases, leaving 9 bases between them. CDR3 size: 13 residues. The CDR3 DNA is TGTGCCAGCAGCTTTAGACAGCTAGAGACCCAGTACTTC. The encoded protein is CASSFRQLETQYF.

The table lists this clone with a few counts. The V and J genes are TRBV6-6 and TRBJ1-4; weak D call: TRBD1 (6 bases). The CDR3 sequence is 15 residues long. Trimming cost V 4 bases and J 7 bases, with 16 bases left between them. Germline CDR1 and CDR2: MNHNY and SVGAGI (reference sequence). CDR3 in amino acids: CASSFNRVVGEKLFF. CDR3 nucleotide sequence: TGTGCCAGCAGTTTCAACAGGGTAGTGGGTGAAAAACTGTTTTTT.

The sample holds many counts of this clone. The genes are TRBV7-2 and TRBJ2-1, with D maybe TRBD1 (5 bases). Germline assignment: CDR1 SGHTA and CDR2 FQGNSA. The CDR3 covers 13 residues. V was clipped by 5 bases and J by 8 bases, with 13 bases between them. For the CDR3, the DNA is TGTGCCAGCAGCCAGCTGGTGGGGCATGAGCAGTTCTTC. This gives the protein CASSQLVGHEQFF.

The V and J genes are TRBV12-5 and TRBJ1-1, with D unresolved. The V and J ends lost 5 bases and 10 bases respectively, with 11 bases between them. CDR1 is LGHNT, CDR2 FRNRAP, per germline. This CDR3 is 11 amino acids long. DNA of the CDR3: TGTGCTAGTGGTCTCCGGGCCGGAGCTTTCTTT. This sequence encodes CASGLRAGAFF.

V usage is TRBV6-6 and J usage is TRBJ2-1; 8 nucleotides agree with TRBD1. Germline CDR1 is MNHNY and CDR2 is SVGAGI (reference sequence). After removal of 7 bases from V and 3 bases from J, the junction contained 2 bases not matched to a gene. The CDR3 is made up of 13 amino acids. The CDR3 loop reads CASKQGDYNEQFF. The DNA for the CDR3 is TGTGCCAGCAAACAGGGGGACTACAATGAGCAGTTCTTC.

The chain joins TRBV11-2 to TRBJ2-1; D perhaps matches TRBD2 (5 bases). The CDR3 has 15 residues. V was cut by 3 bases and J by 3 bases, with 12 bases left in between. Germline V lookup: CDR1 SGHAT, CDR2 FQNNGV. CDR3 DNA: TGTGCCAGCAGCTTTGCCGCCGGACTCTACAATGAGCAGTTCTTC. This encodes CASSFAAGLYNEQFF.

The gene calls are TRBV27 and TRBJ1-2; D remains ambiguous. Germline V gives CDR1 MNHEY, CDR2 SMNVEV (reference sequence). CDR3 length equals 13 residues. V lost 3 bases and J lost 1, with 6 bases in between. The CDR3 spells CASSFYLNYGYTF. Here the CDR3 DNA reads TGTGCCAGCAGTTTCTACCTTAACTATGGCTACACCTTC.

The chain couples TRBV7-9 to TRBJ2-7; D perhaps matches TRBD2 (6 bases). The CDR3 is 19 amino acids. V gave up 1 base and J gave up 6 bases, with 28 bases separating them. Looked up from germline, CDR1 is SEHNR and CDR2 is FQNEAQ (reference sequence). The CDR3 region is CASSLVAWRDGYLPGEQYF. In DNA, the CDR3 is TGTGCCAGCAGCTTAGTGGCATGGCGGGATGGATATCTGCCGGGCGAGCAGTACTTC.

This clone was recorded many times. V is TRBV5-4 and J is TRBJ2-3; perhaps TRBD1 as D (5 bases). The CDR3 consists of 15 residues. Germline lookup yields CDR1 SGHNT and CDR2 YYREEE (reference sequence). Trimming left V 0 bases short and J 3 bases short, with 11 bases between. The CDR3 DNA sequence: TGTGCCAGCAGCTTGGAAGGGGCATGGACAGATACGCAGTATTTT. Translated: CASSLEGAWTDTQYF.

The chain joins TRBV4-3 to TRBJ1-4, with no clear D. CDR1 is LGHNA, CDR2 YSLEER, per germline. The CDR3 runs 15 residues. V was cut by 0 bases and J by 5 bases, with 10 bases left in between. The CDR3 DNA reads TGCGCCAGCAGCCAAGAGGTGAGCTCCAATGAAAAACTGTTTTTT. Translated: CASSQEVSSNEKLFF.

The chain combines TRBV5-1 with TRBJ1-3; D not resolved. This CDR3 spans 16 amino acids. Trimming pared 0 bases from V and 0 bases from J, leaving 10 bases between. Germline CDR1 reads SGHRS; CDR2 reads YFSETQ. The CDR3 region has the DNA TGCGCCAGCAGCTTGGCCGGGATATCCTCTGGAAACACCATATATTTT. Amino acid sequence: CASSLAGISSGNTIYF.

V and J are TRBV6-5 and TRBJ1-6; D unresolved. Trimming removed 8 bases at V and 3 bases at J, with 8 bases between. Germline V gene data show CDR1 as MNHEY and CDR2 as SVGAGI. CDR3 length: 13 residues. The chain's CDR3 is CASGRSYNSPLHF. The CDR3 region has the DNA TGTGCCAGCGGCAGGAGCTATAATTCACCCCTCCACTTT.

To note about this clone: Within the sample, other DNA sequences also encode this same CDR3. This chain connects TRBV5-1 to TRBJ1-5; D is perhaps TRBD1 (5 bases). V shed 2 bases and J shed 2 bases, with 8 bases lying between them. Germline V gives CDR1 SGHRS, CDR2 YFSETQ. The CDR3 loop spans 14 amino acids. CDR3 loop: CASSFQGGNQPQHF. The CDR3 DNA reads TGCGCCAGCAGCTTCCAAGGGGGCAATCAGCCCCAGCATTTT.

In its sample, this clone was seen many times. The rearrangement uses TRBV30 and TRBJ2-7; TRBD1 is a possible D gene (6 bases). The CDR3 runs 12 residues. Germline V gene lookup returns CDR1 GTSNPN and CDR2 SVGIG (reference sequence). Trimming left V 3 bases short and J 4 bases short, with 10 bases between. CDR3 protein: CAWSNREYEQYF. In nucleotides, the CDR3 is TGTGCCTGGAGCAACAGGGAGTACGAGCAGTACTTC.

The chain links TRBV7-2 to TRBJ1-5, with TRBD1 as a possible D gene (5 bases). V was trimmed by 5 bases and J by 4 bases, leaving 21 bases between them. Germline CDR1 and CDR2: SGHTA and FQGNSA. The CDR3 extends over 17 amino acids. The CDR3 DNA reads as TGTGCCAGCAGCCCACCCAGGATCGCAGGGTCAAATCAGCCCCAGCATTTT. It is translated as CASSPPRIAGSNQPQHF.

This chain joins TRBV25-1 and TRBJ1-1; a possible D gene is TRBD1 (6 bases). In germline, CDR1 is MGHDK, CDR2 SYGVNS. Trimming cost V 4 bases and J 5 bases, with 17 bases left between them. The CDR3 runs to 15 residues. The CDR3 is CASSAQRGWRTEAFF. DNA for the CDR3: TGTGCCAGCAGTGCCCAGAGGGGGTGGCGAACTGAAGCTTTCTTT. Full variable domain (missing parts from reference TRBV25-1 and TRBJ1-1): EADIYQTPRYLVIGTGKKITLECSQTMGHDKMYWYQQDPGMELHLIHYSYGVNSTEKGDLSSESTVSRIRTEHFPLTLESARPSHTSQYLCASSAQRGWRTEAFFGQGTRLTVV.

This clone was seen a handful of times. This sequence joins TRBV28 and TRBJ2-7, with a weak D call TRBD1 (5 bases). Trimming took 2 bases from V and 7 from J, leaving 18 bases between them. Germline loops: CDR1 MDHEN, CDR2 SYDVKM. This CDR3 spans 15 amino acids. The CDR3 nucleotides are TGTGCCAGCAGTTTACAGGGTGGGGTGTTGTGGGAGCAGTACGTC. It is translated as CASSLQGGVLWEQYV.

This clone was counted a few times. The J gene is TRBJ1-2, the V gene TRBV5-6; TRBD1 aligns across 9 bases. V lost 1 base and J lost 8; bases outside the gene matches: 6. This CDR3 is built from 14 residues. The germline V gene has CDR1 SGHDT and CDR2 YYEEEE. The DNA for the CDR3 is TGTGCCAGCAGCTTGATGGACAGGGGCATCGGCTACACCTTC. Translating gives CASSLMDRGIGYTF.

This clone was detected only a few times. The chain joins TRBV5-6 to TRBJ2-7; perhaps D is TRBD1 or TRBD2 (6 bases each). This CDR3 is 14 amino acids long. Trimming removed 0 bases at V and 7 bases at J, with 14 bases between. Germline CDR1 SGHDT, CDR2 YYEEEE. DNA for the CDR3: TGTGCCAGCAGCTTGGTGTTTGGGGGGCGTGAGCAGTACGTC. Residues: CASSLVFGGREQYV.

In the case of this clone: The same CDR3 can be traced to other DNA sequences in this sample. J is TRBJ1-5 and V is TRBV7-9; D might be TRBD1 (6 bases). Trimming removed 2 bases at V and 5 bases at J, with 7 bases between. The CDR3 sequence is 13 residues long. CDR1 SEHNR and CDR2 FQNEAQ come from the germline V gene (reference sequence). The CDR3 region has the DNA TGTGCCAGCAGCTTAAACAGGGATCAGCCCCAGCATTTT. This translates into CASSLNRDQPQHF.

The chain recombines TRBV25-1 with TRBJ2-1; possible D gene TRBD1, 6 bases. Germline V gene lookup returns CDR1 MGHDK and CDR2 SYGVNS. Trimming cost V 4 bases and J 9 bases, with 13 bases left between them. This CDR3 is 13 amino acids long. The CDR3 protein is CASSAQGWGEQFF. The CDR3, as DNA: TGTGCCAGCAGTGCACAGGGTTGGGGTGAGCAGTTCTTC.

The chain is built from TRBV18 and TRBJ2-5; a weak D match, TRBD1 (5 bases). The CDR3 extends over 17 amino acids. Trimming shortened V by 1 base and J by 1 base, and 16 bases separated the two germline ends. Germline assignment: CDR1 KGHSH and CDR2 LQKENI. Here the CDR3 reads CASSPLRSGASQETQYF. As DNA, the CDR3 is TGTGCCAGCTCACCACTTCGGAGTGGGGCCTCCCAAGAGACCCAGTACTTC.

This rearrangement joins TRBV23-1 to TRBJ2-7, with 7 positions matching TRBD2. TRBV23-1 is an open reading frame, and its role is uncertain. The V and J ends lost 8 bases and 3 bases, in that order; junction bases with no gene match: 10. The length of the CDR3 is 14 residues. The CDR3 spells CASPAGGSLYEQYF. The CDR3 bases are TGCGCCAGCCCCGCTGGCGGGAGTCTCTACGAGCAGTACTTC.

This clone was counted only a few times. V is TRBV5-6 and J is TRBJ1-4, with D possibly matching TRBD1 (5 bases). V was cut by 2 bases and J by 7 bases, with 12 bases left in between. The CDR3 has 14 residues. Germline assignment: CDR1 SGHDT and CDR2 YYEEEE. The CDR3: CASSLGPQGEKLFF. Here the CDR3 DNA reads TGTGCCAGCAGCTTAGGACCCCAGGGTGAAAAACTGTTTTTT.